This T cell receptor beta chain was sequenced for a study of blood T cell repertoires in COVID-19. As for the study in general: The origin of the acute and convalescent COVID-19 samples was the United States, Italy and Spain.

Generated by immunoSEQ multiplex PCR, the TCRdb table keeps only in-frame clones and is missing some. Among 86,000 or so clones listed, 82% were seen once. The germline V gene encodes CDR1 MNHEY and CDR2 SVGAGI. The CDR3 runs to 15 residues. Losses at the gene ends were 7 bases for V and 3 bases for J; bases not matched to a gene: 11. Sequencing was done on a sample of peripheral blood. The chain recombines TRBV6-5 with TRBJ2-5, with 7 bases fitting TRBD1. The receptor's source is an elderly woman with acute or convalescent COVID-19. For the CDR3, the DNA is TGTGCCAGCAACCCTGGGGGACAGCCCGAAGAGACCCAGTACTTC. This translates into CASNPGGQPEETQYF.